The entry that follows covers one T cell receptor (beta chain) sequence. The antigen remains unidentified. Trimming cost V 5 bases and J 6 bases, with 19 bases left between them. This CDR3 has 15 amino acids. Germline CDR1 SGHTA, CDR2 FQGNSA. It was with 60 Vbeta and 13 Jbeta primers that the PCR ran. Libraries were prepared by immunoSEQ multiplex PCR; TCRdb keeps only in-frame clonotypes and omits some of them. The repertoire holds about 75,000 clones, 84% seen once, with over 15% in the top ten. The data were obtained in a study of cytomegalovirus exposure and HLA in healthy donors. Study results and limitations: The listing of approximately 160 TCR beta chains classed them as cytomegalovirus-associated. Differences between HLA loci emerged in a later analysis of TCR association rates, with DRB1 most and HLA-C fewest. For most subjects, TCR beta sequences were reported to predict HLA-A and HLA-B alleles with accuracy. Analysis was performed later, and it showed HLA-associated TCR beta chains to be more clonally expanded than equally common others.

Source material: PBMCs. The receptor was isolated from a man in his 70s in good health and CMV-seropositive. The chain combines TRBV7-2 with TRBJ1-2; tentative D call: TRBD1 (5 bases). In nucleotides, the CDR3 is TGTGCCAGCAGCATTCGGGGGACGCTTCTAAATGGCTACACCTTC. Translating it yields CASSIRGTLLNGYTF.